The 11 T cell receptor beta chains in this list originate from one sample, sequenced in a study of early T cells in non-severe SARS-CoV-2 infection. One entry per CDR3 protein, called by TCRdb with MiXCR from the 5' RACE reads. The sample includes around 40,000 distinct CDR3 sequences, approximately 6.1% of them seen just once. Source material: whole blood. These receptors were collected from an adult who was a healthcare worker with PCR-confirmed SARS-CoV-2 infection or an uninfected control (not recorded which).

This clonotype was detected ten times or more. The chain carries TRBV27 and TRBJ2-3; the match to TRBD2 covers 9 bases. Trimming at V came to 7 bases and at J to 3 bases, leaving 17 bases not matched to a gene. Germline CDR1 and CDR2: MNHEY and SMNVEV (reference sequence). The CDR3 contains 18 residues. For the CDR3, the DNA is TGTGCCAGCATTGCGTCGGCTAGCGGGATAGAAAGAACAGATACGCAGTATTTT. Translating gives CASIASASGIERTDTQYF.

This clonotype was seen ten or more times. The chain is built from TRBV28 and TRBJ2-4, with D hard to call. The germline V gene encodes CDR1 MDHEN and CDR2 SYDVKM. The CDR3 totals 14 residues. V gave up 3 bases and J gave up 6 bases, with 12 bases separating them. The CDR3 spells CASSLSTPGNIQYF. The CDR3 DNA reads TGTGCCAGCAGTTTGAGCACCCCCGGAAACATTCAGTACTTC.

This clonotype was detected only a few times. The chain employs TRBV28 and TRBJ2-2; 7 nucleotides line up with TRBD2. Germline CDR1 MDHEN, CDR2 SYDVKM. CDR3 length: 13 residues. V lost 6 bases and J lost 4; bases outside the gene matches: 2. The CDR3 coding sequence is TGTGCCAGCAGGGGGGGGACCACCGGGGAGCTGTTTTTT. Translated, it gives CASRGGTTGELFF.

The chain is built from TRBV29-1 and TRBJ1-1, with D tentatively TRBD1 (6 bases). This CDR3 spans 15 amino acids. V was trimmed by 7 bases and J by 0 bases, leaving 18 bases between them. Germline lookup yields CDR1 SQVTM and CDR2 ANQGSEA. This CDR3 reads CSATAQGVMNTEAFF. For the CDR3, the DNA is TGCAGCGCCACTGCACAGGGAGTCATGAACACTGAAGCTTTCTTT.

This clonotype has at least ten counts. This rearrangement joins TRBV18 to TRBJ1-5; D is undetermined. Trimming stripped 0 bases from V and 2 bases from J, with 5 bases between. Germline CDR1 reads KGHSH; CDR2 reads LQKENI. This CDR3 is built from 14 residues. The CDR3 DNA follows: TGTGCCAGCTCACCACCACCGGGCAATCAGCCCCAGCATTTT. Its protein is CASSPPPGNQPQHF.

There are many counts of this clonotype. The chain combines TRBV5-1 with TRBJ2-1; 12 nucleotides align to TRBD2. Germline CDR1 SGHRS, CDR2 YFSETQ. The CDR3 has 14 residues. After removal of 6 bases from V and 6 bases from J, the junction contained 4 bases not matched to a gene. For the CDR3, the DNA is TGCGCCAGCACCGCTAGCGGGAGGGTCAATGAGCAGTTCTTC. Residues: CASTASGRVNEQFF.

This clonotype has more than one count but fewer than ten. CDR3 in amino acids: CASSFRRGGELFF. The DNA for the CDR3 is TGTGCCAGCAGTTTCAGACGGGGCGGGGAGCTGTTTTTT. This rearrangement joins TRBV6-2 or TRBV6-3 to TRBJ2-2; a possible D gene is TRBD2 (5 bases). The CDR3 is 13 amino acids. Germline V gene data show CDR1 as MNHEY and CDR2 as SVGEGT. Trimming left V 4 bases short and J 7 bases short, with 10 bases between.

This clonotype was found many times. The chain carries TRBV6-1 and TRBJ1-6, with no clear D. The CDR3 sequence is 14 residues long. Germline CDR1 reads MNHNS; CDR2 reads SASEGT. Trimming left V 8 bases short and J 8 bases short, with 16 bases between. The CDR3: CASGLGGVDSPLHF. The CDR3, as DNA: TGTGCCAGCGGGCTCGGCGGAGTCGATTCACCCCTCCACTTT.

This clonotype was picked up many times. V gene TRBV7-8 combines with J gene TRBJ2-1; D is undetermined. The CDR3 is 16 residues long. CDR1 is SGHVS, CDR2 FQNEAQ, per germline. Trimming left V 2 bases short and J 0 bases short, with 11 bases between. This chain's CDR3 is CASSLQTGFSYNEQFF. The DNA for the CDR3 is TGTGCCAGCAGCTTACAGACTGGATTCTCCTACAATGAGCAGTTCTTC.

This clonotype was seen at least ten times. V gene TRBV5-1 combines with J gene TRBJ2-3; TRBD2 matches at 7 bases. The CDR3 is 13 amino acids. Germline V gives CDR1 SGHRS, CDR2 YFSETQ. J was trimmed by 4 bases and V by 4 bases; bases with no gene match: 3. CDR3 sequence: CASSLSGSDTQYF. The CDR3 DNA sequence: TGCGCCAGCAGCCTTAGCGGGTCAGATACGCAGTATTTT.

The table lists this clonotype with many counts. The V and J genes are TRBV13 and TRBJ2-7, with TRBD1 matching 9 bases. Germline V gives CDR1 PRHDT, CDR2 FYEKMQ (reference sequence). V shed 2 bases and J 7 bases; nucleotides not matched to a gene: 9. CDR3 size: 15 residues. CDR3 region: CASSLYGTGTEEQYF. In DNA, the CDR3 is TGTGCCAGCAGCTTATATGGGACAGGGACGGAGGAGCAGTACTTC.